This T cell receptor beta chain emerged from a study of CD8 T cells in Susac syndrome. Trimming took off 0 bases at V and 4 bases at J, with 10 bases between the two ends. This CDR3 has 15 amino acids. Per germline, CDR1 KGHSH and CDR2 LQKENI. After extraction with the RNeasy kit, roughly 0.45 to 1 ug of the RNA was reverse transcribed using random hexamers. TCRdb independently ran MiXCR on the immunoSEQ multiplex PCR reads; one entry per CDR3 protein. The profile covers about 120,000 distinct CDR3 sequences, with just over 95% appearing a single time and approximately 0.15% taken by the ten largest. Whole-study findings and limits: Repertoires of Susac syndrome CD4+ T cells lacked clonal expansion.

Patients with Susac syndrome showed fulfilment of recently defined diagnostic criteria for definite or probable disease. Of note for this clonotype: Antigen unknown.

The rearrangement joins TRBV18 to TRBJ2-1, with D possibly matching TRBD2 (6 bases). Sequencing was done on a sample of CD4+ T cells from PBMCs. This TCR was recovered from a human donor with Susac syndrome. The CDR3 loop reads CASSPPERVYNEQFF. The CDR3 DNA sequence: TGTGCCAGCTCACCACCGGAGCGGGTATACAATGAGCAGTTCTTC.